The rows below give T cell receptor beta chains drawn from one sample of a study of T cell responses to AZD1222 COVID-19 vaccine. TCRdb's copy holds only in-frame clones and misses some; the assay was immunoSEQ multiplex PCR. The sample carries around 190,000 clones, roughly 90% recorded once. Sequencing was performed on peripheral blood, taken 28 days after the second AZD1222 dose. These receptors were taken from an adult who received the AZD1222 COVID-19 vaccine. CDR3s include the opening cysteine and the closing phenylalanine or tryptophan. D genes are given only for firm matches. Clone size, where shown, is once, few, many, or a class for clones that have expanded.

J gene,V gene,D gene,clone size,CDR3 DNA,CDR3 protein
TRBJ1-3,TRBV9,NA,NA,TGTGCCAGCAGCGCATCTATGCTGGCTGGAAACACCATATATTTT,CASSASMLAGNTIYF
TRBJ1-2,TRBV27,TRBD1,NA,TGTGCCAGCAGTTTATCGTGGGGGGACAGGTGGAGCCACTATGGCTACACCTTC,CASSLSWGDRWSHYGYTF
TRBJ1-1,TRBV11-2,NA,once,TGTGCCAGCACCACCGGGGAGAACACTGAAGCTTTCTTT,CASTTGENTEAFF
TRBJ1-2,TRBV5-1,NA,NA,TGCGCCAGCAGCTTAAAACAGGGCTATGGCTACACCTTC,CASSLKQGYGYTF
TRBJ1-6,TRBV5-6,NA,few,TGTGCCAGCAGCTTCTTTGAGAGCTCACCCCTCCACTTT,CASSFFESSPLHF
TRBJ1-1,TRBV7-2,TRBD1,NA,TGTGCCAGCAGCGACAGGGGGCGAAGAGGAGCTTTCTTT,CASSDRGRRGAFF
TRBJ2-7,TRBV5-5,TRBD2,NA,TGTGCCAGCAGCTCCCTGCGTAGCGGGAGAAGTCCGGGGGAGCAGTACTTC,CASSSLRSGRSPGEQYF
TRBJ2-3,TRBV7-2,NA,NA,TGTGCCAGCACCGCCAGGGGTAGCACAGATACGCAGTATTTT,CASTARGSTDTQYF
TRBJ2-7,TRBV18,TRBD1,NA,TGTGCCAGCTCACTCGACAGGGCCCGCTCCTACGAGCAGTACTTC,CASSLDRARSYEQYF
TRBJ1-1,TRBV5-1,NA,NA,TGCGCCAGCAGCTGGGGGATAGATACTGAAGCTTTCTTT,CASSWGIDTEAFF
TRBJ2-5,TRBV5-1,TRBD2,NA,TGCGCCAGCAGACAACCCGGGGGGGAGACCCAGTACTTC,CASRQPGGETQYF
TRBJ1-2,TRBV11-2,TRBD1,NA,TGTGCCAGCAGCTTAGCAGCAGGGGGCAGCTATGGCTACACCTTC,CASSLAAGGSYGYTF
TRBJ2-2,TRBV5-1,NA,NA,TGCGCCAGCAGCTCCGGCGACACGAACACCGGGGAGCTGTTTTTT,CASSSGDTNTGELFF
TRBJ1-1,TRBV5-1,NA,NA,TGCGCCAGCAGCTTGTCAGGGGCCGGTGAAGCTTTCTTT,CASSLSGAGEAFF
TRBJ1-3,TRBV19,TRBD1,NA,TGTGCCAGTAGTCGGCAGGGGGCGGTGAGTGGAAACACCATATATTTT,CASSRQGAVSGNTIYF
TRBJ2-7,TRBV5-1,TRBD1,NA,TGCGCCAGCAGCCTGACAGGGGGGTACGAGCAGTACTTC,CASSLTGGYEQYF
TRBJ1-1,TRBV5-6,TRBD1,NA,TGTGCCAGCAGCCGGACAGGGGCCACTGAAGCTTTCTTT,CASSRTGATEAFF
TRBJ1-3,TRBV12-5,NA,once,TGTGCTAGTGATGAGCGGGACACGCCAACCCTATCTGGAAACACCATATATTTT,CASDERDTPTLSGNTIYF
TRBJ2-2,TRBV19,TRBD1,NA,TGTGCCAGTAGTATCTCTGGCAGGGGGCCCGGGGAGCTGTTTTTT,CASSISGRGPGELFF
TRBJ1-1,TRBV25-1,TRBD1,NA,TGTGCCGGGGAGACAGGGTGGGGTGAAGCTTTCTTT,CAGETGWGEAFF
TRBJ1-6,TRBV6-5,NA,NA,TGTGCCAGCAGTAAGACAGGTTCACCCCTCCACTTT,CASSKTGSPLHF
TRBJ2-7,TRBV7-5,NA,NA,TGTGCCAGAAGCCTCCTAGACCCCTACGAGCAGTACTTC,CARSLLDPYEQYF
TRBJ2-7,TRBV11-2,TRBD1,NA,TGTGCCAGCAGCAGGGGACAGGGCCTCTCCTACGAGCAGTACTTC,CASSRGQGLSYEQYF
TRBJ1-4,TRBV5-5,TRBD1,once,TGTGCCAGCAGCCCGCCGGGACAGATTAATGAAAAACTGTTTTTT,CASSPPGQINEKLFF
TRBJ2-1,TRBV25-1,NA,NA,TGTGCCAGCACCTCGGCCGAACAGGATGAGCAGTTCTTC,CASTSAEQDEQFF
TRBJ1-2,TRBV30,NA,NA,TGTGCCTGGAGTGTACGGGCAGGGAAAAGGGCTGGCTACACCTTC,CAWSVRAGKRAGYTF
TRBJ2-6,TRBV6-5,NA,NA,TGTGCCACCCTCCCCCACGGGGCTGGGGCCAACGTCCTGACTTTC,CATLPHGAGANVLTF
TRBJ2-1,TRBV5-6,TRBD1,NA,TGTGCCAGCAGCTTGGCCGGGACAGGGGGCTACGAGCAGTTCTTC,CASSLAGTGGYEQFF
TRBJ1-4,TRBV7-9,NA,NA,TGTGCCAGCAGCAATTGGGGGCAGGGAGAGGAAAAACTGTTTTTT,CASSNWGQGEEKLFF
TRBJ2-2,TRBV18,TRBD2,NA,TGTGCCAGCTCTCTCCCCGGGACTAGCGGACACGGGGAGCTGTTTTTT,CASSLPGTSGHGELFF
TRBJ1-6,TRBV30,NA,NA,TGTGCCTGGAGGCGGTCTCCATATAATTCACCCCTCCACTTT,CAWRRSPYNSPLHF
TRBJ1-2,TRBV5-6,NA,NA,TGTGCCAGCAGCTTGGAGGTTCTGGGCCAAGGAGGTGGCTACACCTTC,CASSLEVLGQGGGYTF
TRBJ2-3,TRBV5-4,NA,NA,TGTGCCAGCAGCCCCGTGGGCCTCCCAGATACGCAGTATTTT,CASSPVGLPDTQYF
TRBJ2-7,TRBV19,NA,NA,TGTGCCAGTAGTATAGATCAGGGAACCTACGAGCAGTACTTC,CASSIDQGTYEQYF
TRBJ1-5,TRBV4-2,NA,NA,TGTGCCAGCAGATACAGGGCAGATAGCAATCAGCCCCAGCATTTT,CASRYRADSNQPQHF
TRBJ2-1,TRBV19,TRBD2,NA,TGTGCCAGTAGTATCACGAGCGGGACCTACAATGAGCAGTTCTTC,CASSITSGTYNEQFF
TRBJ1-5,TRBV11-2,NA,NA,TGTGCCAGCAGTCTGGGACGGGGCAATCAGCCCCAGCATTTT,CASSLGRGNQPQHF
TRBJ2-3,TRBV3-1/TRBV3-2,NA,NA,TGTGCCAGCAGCCGACCGGGGGACACAGATACGCAGTATTTT,CASSRPGDTDTQYF
TRBJ1-5,TRBV27,NA,NA,TGTGCCAGCAGTGGAGCCGTCGGGGGGAGCAATCAGCCCCAGCATTTT,CASSGAVGGSNQPQHF
TRBJ2-2,TRBV18,NA,NA,TGTGCCAGCTCAACGGGCCCTGCGGACACCGGGGAGCTGTTTTTT,CASSTGPADTGELFF
TRBJ1-2,TRBV5-1,TRBD1,NA,TGCGCCAGCAGCTTGGGACAGGGTATCTATGGCTACACCTTC,CASSLGQGIYGYTF
TRBJ1-1,TRBV27,NA,NA,TGTGCCAGCAGACAGGGCGGGACTGAAGCTTTCTTT,CASRQGGTEAFF
TRBJ2-5,TRBV7-9,TRBD2,NA,TGTGCCAGCAGCTCCCGGGGCGGGGGGCACCAAGAGACCCAGTACTTC,CASSSRGGGHQETQYF
TRBJ1-2,TRBV6-5,NA,NA,TGTGCCAGCACTAAGACCGGACAGATCAATGGCTACACCTTC,CASTKTGQINGYTF
TRBJ1-6,TRBV3-1/TRBV3-2,NA,NA,TGTGCCAGCAGCTCACGGGATCGAGCCCTTTCACCCCTCCACTTT,CASSSRDRALSPLHF
TRBJ2-2,TRBV19,NA,few,TGTGCCAGTAGTCTCGCGGGACGACGGGGGACCGGGGAGCTGTTTTTT,CASSLAGRRGTGELFF
TRBJ2-1,TRBV27,NA,NA,TGTGCCAGCAGTTTGGGCCAATACAATGAGCAGTTCTTC,CASSLGQYNEQFF
TRBJ2-2,TRBV2,NA,NA,TGTGCCAGCAAAGGAGGCGAGAGGACCGGGGAGCTGTTTTTT,CASKGGERTGELFF
TRBJ1-5,TRBV2,NA,NA,TGTGCCAGCCGGGCGGCCCTGAATCAGCCCCAGCATTTT,CASRAALNQPQHF
TRBJ2-7,TRBV5-4,NA,NA,TGTGCCAGCAGCTCCCTCTCCCAGATGGGGGAGCAGTACTTC,CASSSLSQMGEQYF
TRBJ2-1,TRBV6-5,TRBD2,NA,TGTGCCAGCAGATACGGCACTAGCGGGACCAATGAGCAGTTCTTC,CASRYGTSGTNEQFF
TRBJ1-2,TRBV7-9,NA,NA,TGTGCCAGCAGCCCCGGTGACTATGGCTACACCTTC,CASSPGDYGYTF
TRBJ2-1,TRBV4-1,TRBD2,NA,TGCGCCAGCAGCCAAGTTAGGTTCACTAGCGGGATGGGGAATGAGCAGTTCTTC,CASSQVRFTSGMGNEQFF
TRBJ2-1,TRBV5-8,TRBD1,NA,TGTGCCAGCAGCCCCGTCAGGGGGACCGACAATGAGCAGTTCTTC,CASSPVRGTDNEQFF
TRBJ1-5,TRBV4-2,TRBD1,NA,TGTGCCAGCAGCCTCCGACCACGGGACAGGGGGTACCCCCTTAGCAATCAGCCCCAGCATTTT,CASSLRPRDRGYPLSNQPQHF
TRBJ1-1,TRBV29-1,NA,NA,TGCAGCGTTGTGGGAGGGGCAGGGATTGGTGACACTGAAGCTTTCTTT,CSVVGGAGIGDTEAFF
TRBJ1-6,TRBV2,TRBD1,few,TGTGCCAGCTCGGACAGGACCCTCCACTTT,CASSDRTLHF